These 20 T cell receptor beta chains came from one sample sequenced in a study of immune evolution from preneoplasia to lung adenocarcinoma (dated by TCRdb to the early 2020s). The library was obtained by the immunoSEQ multiplex PCR assay. TCRdb stores this immuneACCESS table with in-frame sequences only. Part of the clones is absent; in the studies checked, under half of the shortfall reflects unresolved V genes, and no reason is known for the rest. The sample table lists under 45,000 clones, 70% to 80% of them with a count of one. The ten top clones hold approximately 4.6% of the sample. The sequenced material came from FFPE invasive lung adenocarcinoma tissue. Read against the paper, the sample's cell subset or site label means: frankly invasive lung adenocarcinoma (ADC). Every receptor here comes from a person aged 55 to 70 with lung adenocarcinoma.

The chain couples TRBV10-2 to TRBJ2-7; TRBD2 aligns across 10 bases. CDR1 is WSHSY, CDR2 SAAADI, per germline. The CDR3 is 14 residues long. V shed 5 bases and J 7 bases; nucleotides not matched to a gene: 8. CDR3 nucleotides: TGCGCCAGCAGTCCTAGCGGGAGATCGGGGGAGCAGTACTTC. The encoded protein is CASSPSGRSGEQYF.

Only one count was recorded for this clone. The gene calls are TRBV2 and TRBJ2-1; D ambiguous. V was trimmed by 6 bases and J by 5 bases, leaving 5 bases between them. Germline CDR1 SNHLY, CDR2 FYNNEI. The CDR3 covers 11 residues. In DNA, the CDR3 is TGTGCCAGCAGAGAAAACAATGAGCAGTTCTTC. It encodes CASRENNEQFF.

The rearrangement joins TRBV7-9 to TRBJ2-7; 13 positions match TRBD2. Germline CDR1 and CDR2: SEHNR and FQNEAQ (reference sequence). After removal of 3 bases from V and 4 bases from J, the junction contained 6 bases not matched to a gene. The CDR3 contains 16 residues. CDR3 sequence reads: CASSLLQTSGGYEQYF. CDR3 nucleotides: TGTGCCAGCAGCTTGCTCCAGACTAGCGGGGGGTACGAGCAGTACTTC.

This chain joins TRBV6-5 and TRBJ1-1; D is undetermined. The ends were cut back, 7 bases at V and 3 bases at J, with 18 bases in the middle. The CDR3 contains 15 residues. The germline CDR1 and CDR2 sequences are MNHEY and SVGAGI. The CDR3 loop reads CASKIAQERDTEAFF. CDR3 DNA sequence: TGTGCCAGCAAGATCGCTCAGGAGAGGGACACTGAAGCTTTCTTT.

The sample holds one count of this clone. This sequence joins TRBV12-2 and TRBJ2-3; the D segment call TRBD1 is taken from the table without a DNA check. TRBV12-2 is a known pseudogene. The CDR3 length is 20 residues. CDR3 nucleotides: TGTGCAAGTCGCTTAGCCTTACCGACCTCGAGGACAGACCCCACAGATACGCAGTATTTT. As protein: CASRLALPTSRTDPTDTQYF.

This chain joins TRBV5-6 and TRBJ1-2; unclear D gene. This CDR3 comprises 14 residues. V was pared by 4 bases and J by 6 bases, with 16 bases between. Germline loops: CDR1 SGHDT, CDR2 YYEEEE. For the CDR3, the DNA is TGTGCCAGCAGCCCCCCGCGGGCCCGCCATGGCTACACCTTC. Translation: CASSPPRARHGYTF.

This clone turned up a few times. The V call is TRBV2, the J call TRBJ1-5; 7 bases are a match to TRBD1. Germline V gene data show CDR1 as SNHLY and CDR2 as FYNNEI. The CDR3 sequence is 13 residues long. J gave up 0 bases and V 8 bases, and 1 base lay outside the gene matches. In DNA form, the CDR3 reads TGTGCCAGCCAGGGGGATAGCAATCAGCCCCAGCATTTT. Its translation is CASQGDSNQPQHF.

This clone was counted once. V usage is TRBV19 and J usage is TRBJ2-1; 12 positions match TRBD2. Trimming removed 2 bases from V and 3 bases from J; junction bases left unmatched: 2. Germline lookup yields CDR1 LNHDA and CDR2 SQIVND (reference sequence). This CDR3 comprises 16 residues. The CDR3 reads CASSILAGGIYNEQFF. The CDR3 DNA sequence: TGTGCCAGTAGTATACTAGCGGGAGGGATCTACAATGAGCAGTTCTTC.

The rearrangement links TRBV27 to TRBJ2-6; maybe TRBD1 (5 bases). Germline V gene data show CDR1 as MNHEY and CDR2 as SMNVEV (reference sequence). The V and J ends lost 5 bases and 4 bases respectively, with 12 bases between them. The CDR3 runs 15 residues. This chain's CDR3 is CASSPAGFGANVLTF. DNA for the CDR3: TGTGCCAGCAGTCCAGCAGGGTTCGGGGCCAACGTCCTGACTTTC. Full variable domain (outside the CDR3, taken from reference TRBV27 and TRBJ2-6): EAQVTQNPRYLITVTGKKLTVTCSQNMNHEYMSWYRQDPGLGLRQIYYSMNVEVTDKGDVPEGYKVSRKEKRNFPLILESPSPNQTSLYFCASSPAGFGANVLTFGAGSRLTVL.

The chain employs TRBV11-2 and TRBJ2-7; maybe TRBD2 (6 bases). CDR3 length: 18 amino acids. Germline assignment: CDR1 SGHAT and CDR2 FQNNGV. V lost 3 bases and J lost 10, with 31 bases in between. The CDR3 here is CASSLGTPTVSWRPPQYF. In DNA, the CDR3 is TGTGCCAGCAGCTTGGGGACTCCAACCGTCTCGTGGCGGCCGCCTCAGTACTTC.

This clone has only one observation. V usage is TRBV9 and J usage is TRBJ1-3; 7 bases map to TRBD1. Trimming at V came to 1 base and at J to 3 bases, leaving 7 bases not matched to a gene. CDR1 is SGDLS and CDR2 is YYNGEE in the germline V gene. CDR3 length: 16 amino acids. The CDR3 bases are TGTGCCAGCAGCGTAAATGAGGGGGCCCTTGGAAACACCATATATTTT. It codes for CASSVNEGALGNTIYF.

The chain employs TRBV9 and TRBJ2-7; D gene ambiguous. The ends were cut back, 4 bases at V and 0 bases at J, with 17 bases in the middle. This CDR3 is 16 amino acids long. CDR1 and CDR2 from the germline V gene are SGDLS and YYNGEE. CDR3 sequence (DNA): TGTGCCAGCAGCCCGTACCCTAAGCGTGTCTCCTACGAGCAGTACTTC. Its protein is CASSPYPKRVSYEQYF.

The chain carries TRBV5-1 and TRBJ1-1; no definite D call. This CDR3 has 14 residues. CDR1 and CDR2 (germline): SGHRS, YFSETQ. V was pared by 0 bases and J by 2 bases, with 8 bases between. The CDR3 loop reads CASSLDSRNTEAFF. The DNA for the CDR3 is TGCGCCAGCAGCTTGGACAGCCGAAACACTGAAGCTTTCTTT.

The chain has TRBV6-5 and TRBJ2-5; D may be TRBD1 (5 bases). The CDR3 is 13 residues long. With 5 bases removed from V and 5 bases from J, the gap between germline ends came to 12 bases. Germline CDR1 MNHEY, CDR2 SVGAGI. CDR3 sequence reads: CASSRSKGETQYF. The CDR3 nucleotides read TGTGCCAGCAGTCGTTCCAAGGGGGAGACCCAGTACTTC.

The gene calls are TRBV28 and TRBJ2-7; tentatively, D is TRBD1 (5 bases). Germline V gene lookup returns CDR1 MDHEN and CDR2 SYDVKM. The CDR3 totals 13 residues. Trimming stripped 7 bases from V and 3 bases from J, with 13 bases between. Written as DNA, the CDR3 is TGTGCCAGCAATCAGGGATTAATCTACGAGCAGTACTTC. Its translation is CASNQGLIYEQYF. Filled out from reference TRBV28 and TRBJ2-7, the complete variable domain reads DVKVTQSSRYLVKRTGEKVFLECVQDMDHENMFWYRQDPGLGLRLIYFSYDVKMKEKGDIPEGYSVSREKKERFSLILESASTNQTSMYLCASNQGLIYEQYFGPGTRLTVT.

The chain uses TRBV11-2 and TRBJ2-3; D is tentatively TRBD1 or TRBD2 (5 bases each). The CDR3 is made up of 15 amino acids. CDR1 and CDR2 from the germline V gene are SGHAT and FQNNGV. The V end was cut by 0 bases, the J end by 0 bases, with 7 bases between. CDR3: CASSLDGASTDTQYF. CDR3 bases: TGTGCCAGCAGCTTAGACGGGGCTAGCACAGATACGCAGTATTTT.

V is TRBV19 and J is TRBJ2-1, with 14 positions matching TRBD2. Germline CDR1 LNHDA, CDR2 SQIVND (reference sequence). V lost 6 bases, J lost 9 bases, and 7 bases stayed unmatched. CDR3 length: 15 residues. CDR3 sequence: CASSPGLAGAREQFF. The CDR3 coding sequence is TGTGCCAGTAGCCCGGGACTAGCGGGAGCTCGTGAGCAGTTCTTC.

The rearrangement joins TRBV28 to TRBJ2-7; D is ambiguous. The germline V gene encodes CDR1 MDHEN and CDR2 SYDVKM. The CDR3 totals 11 residues. V was clipped by 7 bases and J by 5 bases, with 9 bases between them. The CDR3 DNA follows: TGTGCCAGCACGTATATGAACGAGCAGTACTTC. This encodes CASTYMNEQYF. The full variable domain, its missing parts supplied by reference TRBV28 and TRBJ2-7, is DVKVTQSSRYLVKRTGEKVFLECVQDMDHENMFWYRQDPGLGLRLIYFSYDVKMKEKGDIPEGYSVSREKKERFSLILESASTNQTSMYLCASTYMNEQYFGPGTRLTVT.

This chain links TRBV27 with TRBJ2-1; the D is unclear. The CDR3 covers 10 residues. CDR1 MNHEY and CDR2 SMNVEV come from the germline V gene (reference sequence). V was shortened by 8 bases and J by 6 bases, with 5 bases between the two germline ends. Here the CDR3 DNA reads TGTGCCAGCGGGGTCAATGAGCAGTTCTTC. This translates into CASGVNEQFF.

The gene calls are TRBV2 and TRBJ2-2; 13 bases are shared with TRBD2. The CDR3 sequence is 15 residues long. The J segment lost 4 bases and the V segment lost 6 bases, leaving 2 bases of the junction unmatched. Germline V gene sequence: CDR1 SNHLY, CDR2 FYNNEI. The CDR3 sequence: CASRRTSGSTGELFF. The CDR3 DNA reads as TGTGCCAGCAGGCGGACTAGCGGGAGCACCGGGGAGCTGTTTTTT.